This T cell receptor beta chain was identified during a study of technical replicates of blood from several donors. Method: immunoSEQ multiplex PCR; TCRdb's copy keeps in-frame clones and lacks some. The table includes about 83,000 clones, 90% to 95% detected once. The length of the CDR3 is 19 residues. The V gene's germline CDR1 is SGHVS and CDR2 FQNEAQ. V lost 5 bases, J lost 0 bases, and 9 bases stayed unmatched. This TCR was recovered from a human donor in good health. The genes are TRBV7-8 and TRBJ2-2, with 13 bases lining up with TRBD2. Material: T cells isolated from PBMCs. CDR3 loop: CASSLTGTSGTTNTGELFF. The CDR3 nucleotides are TGTGCCAGCAGCCTTACCGGGACTAGCGGGACGACGAACACCGGGGAGCTGTTTTTT.